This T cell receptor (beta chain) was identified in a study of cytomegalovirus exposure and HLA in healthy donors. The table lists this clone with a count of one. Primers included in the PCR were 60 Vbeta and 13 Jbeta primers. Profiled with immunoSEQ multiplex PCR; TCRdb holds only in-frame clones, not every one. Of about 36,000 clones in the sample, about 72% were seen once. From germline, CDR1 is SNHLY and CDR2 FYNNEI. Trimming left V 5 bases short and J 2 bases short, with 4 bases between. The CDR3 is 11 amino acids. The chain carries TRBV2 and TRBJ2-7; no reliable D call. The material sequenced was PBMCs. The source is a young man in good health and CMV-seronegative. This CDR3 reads CASSNTYEQYF. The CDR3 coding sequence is TGTGCCAGCAGTAACACCTACGAGCAGTACTTC.